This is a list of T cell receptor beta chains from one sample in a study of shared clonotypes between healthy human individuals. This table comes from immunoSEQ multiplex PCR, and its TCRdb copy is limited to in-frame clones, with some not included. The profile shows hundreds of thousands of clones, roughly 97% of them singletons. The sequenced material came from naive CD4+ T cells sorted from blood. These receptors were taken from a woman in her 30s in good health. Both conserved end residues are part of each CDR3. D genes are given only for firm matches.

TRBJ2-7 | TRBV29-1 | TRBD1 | CSATGTGGLNPSYEQYF | TGCAGCGCCACCGGGACAGGGGGCTTAAATCCCTCCTACGAGCAGTACTTC
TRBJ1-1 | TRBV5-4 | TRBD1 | CASRIDRGPNTEAFF | TGTGCCAGCAGGATCGACAGGGGCCCGAACACTGAAGCTTTCTTT
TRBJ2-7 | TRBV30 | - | CACNRDTSIGQYF | TGTGCCTGCAACCGGGACACCTCTATCGGGCAGTACTTC
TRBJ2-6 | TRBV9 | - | CASSVFSSGANVLTF | TGTGCCAGCAGCGTATTCAGCTCTGGGGCCAACGTCCTGACTTTC
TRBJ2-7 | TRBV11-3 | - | CASSLGQSYEQYF | TGTGCCAGCAGCCTCGGACAGTCCTACGAGCAGTACTTC
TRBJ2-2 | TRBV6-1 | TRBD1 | CASRLTGGSGELFF | TGTGCCAGCAGGCTTACAGGGGGCTCCGGGGAGCTGTTTTTT
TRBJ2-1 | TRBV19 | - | CASSINSGLSYNEQFF | TGTGCCAGTAGTATAAACAGCGGGCTCTCCTACAATGAGCAGTTCTTC
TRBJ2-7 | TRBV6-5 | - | CASRVTGSGYEQYF | TGTGCCAGCAGAGTAACAGGGTCGGGCTACGAGCAGTACTTC
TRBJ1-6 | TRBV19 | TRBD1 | CAAGMRGPNSPLHF | TGTGCCGCCGGAATGAGGGGGCCAAATTCACCCCTCCACTTT
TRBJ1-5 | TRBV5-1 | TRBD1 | CASSSDGQVNQPQHF | TGCGCCAGCAGCTCGGACGGACAGGTCAATCAGCCCCAGCATTTT
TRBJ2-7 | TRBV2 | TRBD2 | CASSEWRESYEQYF | TGTGCCAGCAGTGAATGGCGGGAGTCCTACGAGCAGTACTTC
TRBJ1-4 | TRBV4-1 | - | CASRQPGRGNEKLFF | TGCGCCAGCAGACAACCGGGACGGGGTAATGAAAAACTGTTTTTT